This TCR beta chain was documented in a study of cytomegalovirus exposure and HLA in healthy donors. Study-wide context: Of the donors genotyped, approximately 430 in all, 75% to 90% fell in the Caucasian-associated ancestry cluster.

Study-level findings and limits: The only immune exposure information that was available was CMV serostatus.

Primers for the PCR totalled 60 Vbeta and 13 Jbeta. The data were produced by immunoSEQ multiplex PCR, yet TCRdb's version contains in-frame clones alone and is incomplete. The sample has about 110,000 clones, around 75% seen once. CDR1 and CDR2 from the germline V gene are MNHEY and SVGAGI. J lost 4 bases, V lost 7 bases, and 8 bases had no gene match. The CDR3 runs to 14 residues. Note on this clone: Its antigen is unidentified. Other DNA sequences in this sample translate to the same CDR3.

This rearrangement joins TRBV6-5 to TRBJ1-1; 8 bases map to TRBD1. The sequencing sample was made of PBMCs. The receptor's source is a man aged 30 to 39 in good health and CMV-seropositive. CDR3 amino acids: CASTRTGGITEAFF. The DNA of the CDR3 is TGTGCCAGCACCAGAACAGGGGGAATCACTGAAGCTTTCTTT.